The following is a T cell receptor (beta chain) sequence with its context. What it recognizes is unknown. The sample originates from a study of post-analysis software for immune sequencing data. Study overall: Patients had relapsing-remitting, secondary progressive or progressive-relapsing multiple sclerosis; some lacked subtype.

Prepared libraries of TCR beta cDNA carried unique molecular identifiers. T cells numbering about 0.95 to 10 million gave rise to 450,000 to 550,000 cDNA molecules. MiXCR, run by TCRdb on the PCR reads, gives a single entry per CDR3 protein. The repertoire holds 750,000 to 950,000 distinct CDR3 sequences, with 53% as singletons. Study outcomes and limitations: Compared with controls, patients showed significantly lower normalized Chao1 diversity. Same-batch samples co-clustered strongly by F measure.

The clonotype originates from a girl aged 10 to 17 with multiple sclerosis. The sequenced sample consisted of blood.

CDR3 sequence (DNA): TGCAGCGCCCTACCCGTTATGAACACTGAAGCTTTCTTT. It specifies CSALPVMNTEAFF. The J gene is TRBJ1-1, the V gene TRBV29-1; D remains unclear. Germline CDR1 reads SQVTM; CDR2 reads ANQGSEA. The length of the CDR3 is 13 residues. The V gene lost 7 bases and the J gene lost 0 bases, with 12 bases spanning the gap.